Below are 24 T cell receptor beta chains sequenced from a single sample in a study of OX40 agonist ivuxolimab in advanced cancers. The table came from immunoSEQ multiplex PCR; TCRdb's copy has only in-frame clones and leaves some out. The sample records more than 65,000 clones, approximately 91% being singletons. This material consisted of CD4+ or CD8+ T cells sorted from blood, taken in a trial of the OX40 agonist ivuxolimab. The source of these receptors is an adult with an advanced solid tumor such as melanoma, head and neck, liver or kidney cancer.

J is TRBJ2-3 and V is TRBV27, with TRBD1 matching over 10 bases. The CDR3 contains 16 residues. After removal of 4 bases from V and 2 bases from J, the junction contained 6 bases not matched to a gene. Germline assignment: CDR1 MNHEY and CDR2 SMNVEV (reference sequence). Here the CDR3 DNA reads TGTGCCAGCAGTTCCCGGACAGGGGGATTCACAGATACGCAGTATTTT. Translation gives CASSSRTGGFTDTQYF.

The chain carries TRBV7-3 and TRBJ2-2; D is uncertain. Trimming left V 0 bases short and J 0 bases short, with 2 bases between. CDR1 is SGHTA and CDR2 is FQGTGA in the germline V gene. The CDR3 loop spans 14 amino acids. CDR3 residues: CASSLTANTGELFF. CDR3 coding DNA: TGTGCCAGCAGCTTAACCGCGAACACCGGGGAGCTGTTTTTT.

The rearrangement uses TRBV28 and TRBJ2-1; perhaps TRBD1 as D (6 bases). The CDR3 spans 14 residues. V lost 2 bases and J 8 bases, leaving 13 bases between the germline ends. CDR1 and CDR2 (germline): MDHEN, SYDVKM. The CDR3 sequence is CASSLRQGFDEQFF. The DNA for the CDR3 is TGTGCCAGCAGTTTACGTCAGGGGTTTGATGAGCAGTTCTTC.

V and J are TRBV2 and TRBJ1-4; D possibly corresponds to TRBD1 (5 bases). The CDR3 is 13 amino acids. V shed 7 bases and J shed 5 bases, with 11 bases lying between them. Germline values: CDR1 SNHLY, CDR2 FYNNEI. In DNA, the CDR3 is TGTGCCAGCAAGGCAGGGAGGAATGAAAAACTGTTTTTT. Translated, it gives CASKAGRNEKLFF. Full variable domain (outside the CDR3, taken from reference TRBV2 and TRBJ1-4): EPEVTQTPSHQVTQMGQEVILRCVPISNHLYFYWYRQILGQKVEFLVSFYNNEISEKSEIFDDQFSVERPDGSNFTLKIRSTKLEDSAMYFCASKAGRNEKLFFGSGTQLSVL.

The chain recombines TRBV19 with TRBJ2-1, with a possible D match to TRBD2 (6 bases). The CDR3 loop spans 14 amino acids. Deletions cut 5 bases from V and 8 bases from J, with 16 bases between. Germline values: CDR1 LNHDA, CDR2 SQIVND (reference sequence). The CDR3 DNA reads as TGTGCCAGTAGTGTGGGGACTGTCGGCGATGAGCAGTTCTTC. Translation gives CASSVGTVGDEQFF.

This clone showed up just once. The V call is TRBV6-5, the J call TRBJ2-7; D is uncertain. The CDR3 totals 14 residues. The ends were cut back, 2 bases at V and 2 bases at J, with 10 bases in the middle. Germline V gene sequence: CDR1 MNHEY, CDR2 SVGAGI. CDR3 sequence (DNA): TGTGCCAGCAGTTACGTTGCGGCAGCCTACGAGCAGTACTTC. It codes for CASSYVAAAYEQYF.

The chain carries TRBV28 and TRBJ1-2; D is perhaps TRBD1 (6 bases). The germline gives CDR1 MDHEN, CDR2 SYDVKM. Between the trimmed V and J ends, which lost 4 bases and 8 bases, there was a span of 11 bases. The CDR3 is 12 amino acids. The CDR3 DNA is TGTGCCAGCAGTTGGACAGACGGGGGCTACACCTTC. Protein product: CASSWTDGGYTF.

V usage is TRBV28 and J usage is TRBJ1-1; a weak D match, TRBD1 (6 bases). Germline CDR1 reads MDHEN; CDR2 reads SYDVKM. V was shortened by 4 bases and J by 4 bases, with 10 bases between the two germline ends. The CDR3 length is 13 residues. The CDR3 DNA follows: TGTGCCAGCAGTTCCCCAGGGGCCACTGAAGCTTTCTTT. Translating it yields CASSSPGATEAFF.

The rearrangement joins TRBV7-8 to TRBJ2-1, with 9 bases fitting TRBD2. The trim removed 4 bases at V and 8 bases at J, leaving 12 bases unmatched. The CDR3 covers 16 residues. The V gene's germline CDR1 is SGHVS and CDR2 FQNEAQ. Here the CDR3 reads CASSSLTWRGGYEQFF. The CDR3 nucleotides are TGTGCCAGCAGCTCCTTGACTTGGCGGGGGGGGTATGAGCAGTTCTTC.

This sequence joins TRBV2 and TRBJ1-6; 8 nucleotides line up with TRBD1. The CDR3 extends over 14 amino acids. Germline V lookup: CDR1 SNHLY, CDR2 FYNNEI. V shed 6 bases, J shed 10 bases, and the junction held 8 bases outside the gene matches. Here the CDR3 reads CASRIDTGGSPLHF. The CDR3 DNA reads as TGTGCCAGCAGAATCGACACAGGGGGATCACCCCTCCACTTT.

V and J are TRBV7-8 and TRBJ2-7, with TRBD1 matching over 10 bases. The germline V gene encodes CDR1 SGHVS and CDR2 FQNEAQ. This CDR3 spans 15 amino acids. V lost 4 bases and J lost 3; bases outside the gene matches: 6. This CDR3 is CASSSSGTGVYEQYF. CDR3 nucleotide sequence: TGTGCCAGCAGCTCGTCCGGGACAGGGGTCTACGAGCAGTACTTC.

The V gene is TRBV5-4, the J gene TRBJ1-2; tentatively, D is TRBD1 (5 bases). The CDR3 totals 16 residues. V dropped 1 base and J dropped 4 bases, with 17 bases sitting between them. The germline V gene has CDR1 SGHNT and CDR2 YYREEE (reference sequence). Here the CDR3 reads CASSLSGTLAGYGYTF. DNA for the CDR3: TGTGCCAGCAGCTTGTCAGGGACCCTTGCTGGCTATGGCTACACCTTC.

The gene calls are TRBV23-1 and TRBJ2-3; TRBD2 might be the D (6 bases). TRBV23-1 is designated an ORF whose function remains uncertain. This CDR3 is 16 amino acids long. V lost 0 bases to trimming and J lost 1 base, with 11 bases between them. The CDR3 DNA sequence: TGCGCCAGCAGTCAATCTTGGGAGGATCGCACAGATACGCAGTATTTT. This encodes CASSQSWEDRTDTQYF.

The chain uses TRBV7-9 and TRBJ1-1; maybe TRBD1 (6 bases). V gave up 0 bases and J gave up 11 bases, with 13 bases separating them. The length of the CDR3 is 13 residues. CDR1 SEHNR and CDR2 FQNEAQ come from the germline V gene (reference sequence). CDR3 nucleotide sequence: TGTGCCAGCAGCTTAGCGAGGGGGGTGTTGGCTTTCTTT. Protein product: CASSLARGVLAFF.

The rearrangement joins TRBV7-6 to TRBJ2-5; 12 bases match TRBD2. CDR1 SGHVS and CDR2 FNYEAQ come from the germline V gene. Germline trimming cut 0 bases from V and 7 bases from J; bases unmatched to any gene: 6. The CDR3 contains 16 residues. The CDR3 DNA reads TGTGCCAGCAGCTTAGCCGCTAGCGGGGGGGCGGGGACCCAGTACTTC. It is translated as CASSLAASGGAGTQYF.

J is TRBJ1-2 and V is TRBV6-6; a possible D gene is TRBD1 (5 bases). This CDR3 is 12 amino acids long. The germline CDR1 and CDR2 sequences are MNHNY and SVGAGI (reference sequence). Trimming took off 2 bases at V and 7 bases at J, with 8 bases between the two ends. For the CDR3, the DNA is TGTGCCAGCAGTTACCAGAGGGGTGGCTACACCTTC. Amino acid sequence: CASSYQRGGYTF.

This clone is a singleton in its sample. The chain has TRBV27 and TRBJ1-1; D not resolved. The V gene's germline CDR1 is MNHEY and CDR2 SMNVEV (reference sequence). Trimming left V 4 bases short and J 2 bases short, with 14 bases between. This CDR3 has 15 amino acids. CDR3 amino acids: CASSSWTSSNTEAFF. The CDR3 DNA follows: TGTGCCAGCAGTTCGTGGACCTCATCTAACACTGAAGCTTTCTTT.

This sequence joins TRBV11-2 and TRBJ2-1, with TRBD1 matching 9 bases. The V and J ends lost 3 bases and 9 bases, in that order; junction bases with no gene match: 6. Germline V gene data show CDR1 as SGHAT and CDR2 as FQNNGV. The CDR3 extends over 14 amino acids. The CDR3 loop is CASSFGTGPPEQFF. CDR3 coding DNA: TGTGCCAGCAGCTTCGGGACAGGGCCCCCTGAGCAGTTCTTC.

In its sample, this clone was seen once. The CDR3 DNA reads as TGTGCCAGCTTATTCCCGGGACACAGGTTAAGTGGCTACACCTTC. It encodes CASLFPGHRLSGYTF. The gene calls are TRBV27 and TRBJ1-2; D is perhaps TRBD1 (6 bases). The CDR3 has 15 amino acids. Germline V gene data show CDR1 as MNHEY and CDR2 as SMNVEV (reference sequence). Between the trimmed V and J ends, which lost 8 bases and 7 bases, there was a span of 23 bases.

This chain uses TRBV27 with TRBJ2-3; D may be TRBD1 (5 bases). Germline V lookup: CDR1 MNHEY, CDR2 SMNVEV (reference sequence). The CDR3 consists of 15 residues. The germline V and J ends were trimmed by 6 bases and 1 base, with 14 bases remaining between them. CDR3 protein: CASSRQTLRTDTQYF. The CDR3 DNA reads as TGTGCCAGCAGCCGACAGACCCTTCGCACAGATACGCAGTATTTT.

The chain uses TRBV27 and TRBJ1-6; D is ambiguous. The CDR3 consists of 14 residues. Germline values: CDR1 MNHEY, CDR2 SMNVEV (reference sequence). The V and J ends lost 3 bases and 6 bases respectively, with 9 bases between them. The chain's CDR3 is CASSFLAGNSPLHF. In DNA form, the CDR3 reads TGTGCCAGCAGTTTCCTAGCTGGTAATTCACCCCTCCACTTT.

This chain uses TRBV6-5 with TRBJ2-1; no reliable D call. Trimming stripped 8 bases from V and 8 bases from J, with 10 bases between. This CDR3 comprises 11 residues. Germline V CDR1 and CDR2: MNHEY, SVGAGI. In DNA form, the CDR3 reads TGTGCCAGCGGGCGATTAGATGAGCAGTTCTTC. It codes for CASGRLDEQFF.

The CDR3 DNA reads as TGCGCCAGCAGCTTACTCAGGTTCTCCTACAATGAGCAGTTCTTC. Protein product: CASSLLRFSYNEQFF. The genes are TRBV5-1 and TRBJ2-1; D unresolved. The CDR3 contains 15 residues. In germline, CDR1 is SGHRS, CDR2 YFSETQ. V lost 2 bases and J 0 bases, leaving 9 bases between the germline ends.

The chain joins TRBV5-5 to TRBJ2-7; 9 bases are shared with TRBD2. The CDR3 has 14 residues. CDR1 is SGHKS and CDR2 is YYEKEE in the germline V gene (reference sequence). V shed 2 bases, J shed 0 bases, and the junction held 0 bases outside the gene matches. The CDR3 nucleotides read TGTGCCAGCAGCTTTAGCGGGAGCTCCTACGAGCAGTACTTC. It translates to CASSFSGSSYEQYF.